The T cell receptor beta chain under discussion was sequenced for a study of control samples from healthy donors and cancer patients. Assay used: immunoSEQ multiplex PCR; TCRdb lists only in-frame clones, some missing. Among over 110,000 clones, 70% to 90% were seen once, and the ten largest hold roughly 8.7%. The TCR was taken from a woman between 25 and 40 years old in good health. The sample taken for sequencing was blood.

In DNA, the CDR3 is TGTGCCAGCAGCTCCCAGGACAGTTGGCTCGAGGCTCCCCTCCACTTT. It yields the protein CASSSQDSWLEAPLHF. The chain links TRBV7-2 to TRBJ1-6, with D perhaps matching TRBD1 (6 bases). V was pared by 4 bases and J by 13 bases, with 23 bases between. The CDR3 spans 16 residues. Germline V gives CDR1 SGHTA, CDR2 FQGNSA.